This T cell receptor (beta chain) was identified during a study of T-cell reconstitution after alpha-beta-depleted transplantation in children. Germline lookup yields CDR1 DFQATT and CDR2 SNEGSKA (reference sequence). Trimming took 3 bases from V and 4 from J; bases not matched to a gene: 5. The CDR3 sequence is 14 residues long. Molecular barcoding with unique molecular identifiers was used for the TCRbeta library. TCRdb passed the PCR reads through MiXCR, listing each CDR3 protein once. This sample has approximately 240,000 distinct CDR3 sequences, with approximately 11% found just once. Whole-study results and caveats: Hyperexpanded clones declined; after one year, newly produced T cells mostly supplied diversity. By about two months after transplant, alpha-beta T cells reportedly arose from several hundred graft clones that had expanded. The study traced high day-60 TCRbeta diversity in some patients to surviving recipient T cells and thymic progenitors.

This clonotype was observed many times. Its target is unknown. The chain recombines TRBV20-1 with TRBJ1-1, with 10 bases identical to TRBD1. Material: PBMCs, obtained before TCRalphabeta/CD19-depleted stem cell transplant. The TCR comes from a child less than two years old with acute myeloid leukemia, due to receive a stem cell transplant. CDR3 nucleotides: TGCAGTGCTAGGGGACAGGGGTGGGTCACTGAAGCTTTCTTT. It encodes CSARGQGWVTEAFF.